The rows below give T cell receptor beta chains drawn from one sample of a study of OX40 agonist ivuxolimab in advanced cancers. Method: immunoSEQ multiplex PCR; TCRdb's copy keeps in-frame clones and lacks some. The sample shows fewer than 50,000 clones, roughly 90% of them seen only once. The specimen was CD4+ or CD8+ T cells sorted from blood, collected in a trial of the OX40 agonist ivuxolimab. The receptors originated from an adult with an advanced solid tumor such as melanoma, head and neck, liver or kidney cancer. Each CDR3 is given with its conserved first and last residue. The order of the fields is J gene, V gene, CDR3 protein.

>TRBJ2-1|TRBV2
CASSELAGAHEQFF
>TRBJ2-3|TRBV27
CASSLPSGTSGKPDYTDTQYF
>TRBJ2-1|TRBV7-9
CASRLRDEQFF
>TRBJ1-2|TRBV27
CASSFGRDYGYTF
>TRBJ1-1|TRBV2
CASSSPRMNTEAFF
>TRBJ2-3|TRBV27
CASSSGLSGGGTDTQYF
>TRBJ2-7|TRBV11-2
CASSPTGTGYYEQYF
>TRBJ1-5|TRBV6-5
CASSSGVGQPQHF
>TRBJ2-7|TRBV7-2
CASSPTLARKIYEQYF
>TRBJ1-2|TRBV27
CASSLTGSPGYTF
>TRBJ2-7|TRBV27
CASSSGTGYEQYF
>TRBJ1-2|TRBV27
CASRRITGAHGYTF
>TRBJ2-2|TRBV30
CACLLRREDGTGELFF
>TRBJ2-3|TRBV7-9
CASRRTSGRGTDTQYF